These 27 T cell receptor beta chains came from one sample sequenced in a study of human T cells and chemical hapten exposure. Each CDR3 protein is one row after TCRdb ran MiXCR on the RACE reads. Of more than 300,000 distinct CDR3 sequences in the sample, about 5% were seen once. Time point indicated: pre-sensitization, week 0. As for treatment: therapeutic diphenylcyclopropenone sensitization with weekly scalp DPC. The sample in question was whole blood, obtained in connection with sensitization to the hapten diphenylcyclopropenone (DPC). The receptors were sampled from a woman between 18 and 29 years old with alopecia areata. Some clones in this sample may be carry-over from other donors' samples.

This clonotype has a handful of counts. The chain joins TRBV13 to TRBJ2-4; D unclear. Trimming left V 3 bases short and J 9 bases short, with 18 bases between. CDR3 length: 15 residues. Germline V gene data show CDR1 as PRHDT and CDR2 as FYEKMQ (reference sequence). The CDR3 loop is CASSFLPTGRPIQYF. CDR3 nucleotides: TGTGCCAGCAGCTTCCTTCCGACCGGCCGGCCCATTCAGTACTTC.

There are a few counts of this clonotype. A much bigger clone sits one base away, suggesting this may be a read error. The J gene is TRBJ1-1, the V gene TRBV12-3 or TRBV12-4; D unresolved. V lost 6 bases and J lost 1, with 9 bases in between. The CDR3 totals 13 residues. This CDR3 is CASSPLPNTEAFF. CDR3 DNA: TGTGCCAGCAGCCCCCTACCGAACACTGAAGCTTTCTTT.

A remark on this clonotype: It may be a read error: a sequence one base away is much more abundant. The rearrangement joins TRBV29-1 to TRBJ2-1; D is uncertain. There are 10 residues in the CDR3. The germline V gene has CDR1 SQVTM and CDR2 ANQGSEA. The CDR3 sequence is CGPHGNEQFF. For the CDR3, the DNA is TGCGGCCCCCATGGGAATGAGCAGTTCTTC.

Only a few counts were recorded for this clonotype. DNA of the CDR3: TGTGCCAGCAGAACCAGACGGAACACCGGGGAGCTGTTTTTT. This translates into CASRTRRNTGELFF. The chain links TRBV6-2 or TRBV6-3 to TRBJ2-2; D is uncertain. V lost 6 bases and J 1 base, leaving 9 bases between the germline ends. Germline lookup yields CDR1 MNHEY and CDR2 SVGEGT. The CDR3 is 14 amino acids.

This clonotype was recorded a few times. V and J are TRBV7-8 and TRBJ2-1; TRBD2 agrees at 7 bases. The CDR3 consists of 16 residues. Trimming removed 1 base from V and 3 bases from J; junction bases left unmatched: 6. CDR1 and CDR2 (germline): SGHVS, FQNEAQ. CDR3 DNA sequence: TGTGCCAGCAGCTTAGTGGTGACTAGCTACTACAATGAGCAGTTCTTC. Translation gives CASSLVVTSYYNEQFF.

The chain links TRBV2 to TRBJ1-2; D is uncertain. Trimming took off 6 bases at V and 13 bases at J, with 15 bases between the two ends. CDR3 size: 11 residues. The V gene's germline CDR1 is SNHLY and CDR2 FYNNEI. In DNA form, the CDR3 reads TGTGCCAGCAGCGACACCGAACATCCCACCTTC. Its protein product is CASSDTEHPTF.

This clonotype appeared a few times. For the CDR3, the DNA is TGTGCCAGCAGCTTAGTGTTCCGGGGGAGAACTGAAGCTTTCTTT. Translation: CASSLVFRGRTEAFF. This chain joins TRBV7-9 and TRBJ1-1, with TRBD1 as a possible D gene (5 bases). V shed 1 base and J shed 5 bases, with 14 bases lying between them. The CDR3 runs 15 residues. Germline-derived CDR1 and CDR2 are SEHNR and FQNEAQ (reference sequence).

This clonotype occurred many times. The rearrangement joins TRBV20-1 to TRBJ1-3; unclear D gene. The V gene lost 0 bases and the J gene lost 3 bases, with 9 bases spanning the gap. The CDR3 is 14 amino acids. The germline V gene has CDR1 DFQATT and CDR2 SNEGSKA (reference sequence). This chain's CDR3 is CSARDPDIGNTIYF. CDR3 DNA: TGCAGTGCTAGAGATCCCGATATTGGAAACACCATATATTTT.

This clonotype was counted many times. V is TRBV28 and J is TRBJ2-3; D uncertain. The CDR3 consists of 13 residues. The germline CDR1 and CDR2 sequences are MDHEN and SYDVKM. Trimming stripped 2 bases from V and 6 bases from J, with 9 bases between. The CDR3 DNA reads TGTGCCAGCAGTTTAATAGGGTCGGATACGCAGTATTTT. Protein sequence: CASSLIGSDTQYF.

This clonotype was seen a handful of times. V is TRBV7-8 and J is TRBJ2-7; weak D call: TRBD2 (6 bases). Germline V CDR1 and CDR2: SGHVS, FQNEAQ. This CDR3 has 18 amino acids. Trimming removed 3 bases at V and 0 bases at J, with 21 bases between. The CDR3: CASSFFSLRGGSSYEQYF. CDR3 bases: TGTGCCAGCAGCTTCTTCTCGCTCCGTGGAGGGAGCTCCTACGAGCAGTACTTC. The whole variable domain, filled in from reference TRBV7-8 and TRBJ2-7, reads GAGVSQSPRYKVAKRGQDVALRCDPISGHVSLFWYQQALGQGPEFLTYFQNEAQLDKSGLPSDRFFAERPEGSVSTLKIQRTQQEDSAVYLCASSFFSLRGGSSYEQYFGPGTRLTVT.

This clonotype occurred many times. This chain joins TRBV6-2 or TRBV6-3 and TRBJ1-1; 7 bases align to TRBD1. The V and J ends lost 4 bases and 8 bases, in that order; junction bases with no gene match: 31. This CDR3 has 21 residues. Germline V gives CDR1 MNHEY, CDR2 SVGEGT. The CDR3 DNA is TGTGCCAGCAGTTCCGGCAAACACCGCCGGGACAGAGAAATAGCTAAAACCGAAGCTTTCTTT. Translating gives CASSSGKHRRDREIAKTEAFF.

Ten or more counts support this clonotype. CDR3 DNA: TGCGCCAGCAGCTTGGGTCCTGTGGAAGAGACCCAGTACTTC. It codes for CASSLGPVEETQYF. V is TRBV5-1 and J is TRBJ2-5; unclear D gene. This CDR3 has 14 residues. CDR1 SGHRS and CDR2 YFSETQ come from the germline V gene. V was clipped by 0 bases and J by 3 bases, with 9 bases between them.

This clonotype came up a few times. The CDR3, as DNA: TGCGCCAGCAGCTCCTCCGGACAGGGGTCTATTTATTCACCCCTCCACTTT. Its protein is CASSSSGQGSIYSPLHF. This sequence joins TRBV5-1 and TRBJ1-6, with 9 nucleotides matching TRBD1. The CDR3 is 17 amino acids. With V trimmed by 3 bases and J by 8 bases, 12 bases remained unmatched. CDR1 SGHRS and CDR2 YFSETQ come from the germline V gene.

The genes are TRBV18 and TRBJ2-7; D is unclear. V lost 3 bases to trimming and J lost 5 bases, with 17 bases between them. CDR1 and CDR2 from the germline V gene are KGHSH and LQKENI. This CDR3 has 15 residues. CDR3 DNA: TGTGCCAGCTCACCCCTTTCACGGGTGGAGCACGAGCAGTACTTC. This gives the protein CASSPLSRVEHEQYF.

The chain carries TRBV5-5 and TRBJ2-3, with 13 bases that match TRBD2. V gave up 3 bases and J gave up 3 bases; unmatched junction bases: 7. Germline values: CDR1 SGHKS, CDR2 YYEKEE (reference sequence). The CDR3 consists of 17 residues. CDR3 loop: CASSSRLAGGSTDTQYF. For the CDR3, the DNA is TGTGCCAGCAGCTCCCGACTAGCGGGGGGATCAACAGATACGCAGTATTTT.

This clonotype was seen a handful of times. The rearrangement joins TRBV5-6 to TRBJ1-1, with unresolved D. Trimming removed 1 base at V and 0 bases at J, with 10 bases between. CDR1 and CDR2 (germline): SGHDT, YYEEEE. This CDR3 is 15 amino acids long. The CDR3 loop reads CASSLLFQVNTEAFF. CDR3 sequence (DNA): TGTGCCAGCAGCTTGTTGTTTCAGGTGAACACTGAAGCTTTCTTT.

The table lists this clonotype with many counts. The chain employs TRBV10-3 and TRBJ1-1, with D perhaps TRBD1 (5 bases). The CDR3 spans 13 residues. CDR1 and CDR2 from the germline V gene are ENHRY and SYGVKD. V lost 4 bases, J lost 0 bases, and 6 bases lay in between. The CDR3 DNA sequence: TGTGCCATCAGTGGGGGGGTGAACACTGAAGCTTTCTTT. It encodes CAISGGVNTEAFF.

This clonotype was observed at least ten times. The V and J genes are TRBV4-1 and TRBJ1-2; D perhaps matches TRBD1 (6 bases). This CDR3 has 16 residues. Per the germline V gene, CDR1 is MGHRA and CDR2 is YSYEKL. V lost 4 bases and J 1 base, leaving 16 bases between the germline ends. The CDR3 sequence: CASSRGPTGSNYGYTF. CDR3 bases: TGCGCCAGCAGCCGGGGGCCTACAGGGAGTAACTATGGCTACACCTTC.

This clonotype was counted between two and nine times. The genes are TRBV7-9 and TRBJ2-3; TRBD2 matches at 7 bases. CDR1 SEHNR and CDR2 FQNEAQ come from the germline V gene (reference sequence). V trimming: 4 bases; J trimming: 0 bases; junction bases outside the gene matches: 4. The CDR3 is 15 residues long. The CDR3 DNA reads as TGTGCCAGCAGCTCTCCGGGACTAAGCACAGATACGCAGTATTTT. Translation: CASSSPGLSTDTQYF.

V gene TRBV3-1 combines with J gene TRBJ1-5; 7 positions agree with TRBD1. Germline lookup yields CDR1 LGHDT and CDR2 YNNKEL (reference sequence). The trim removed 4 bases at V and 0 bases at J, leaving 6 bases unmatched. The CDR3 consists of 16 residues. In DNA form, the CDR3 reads TGTGCCAGCAGCCGGGGACAGATTTATAGCAATCAGCCCCAGCATTTT. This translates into CASSRGQIYSNQPQHF.

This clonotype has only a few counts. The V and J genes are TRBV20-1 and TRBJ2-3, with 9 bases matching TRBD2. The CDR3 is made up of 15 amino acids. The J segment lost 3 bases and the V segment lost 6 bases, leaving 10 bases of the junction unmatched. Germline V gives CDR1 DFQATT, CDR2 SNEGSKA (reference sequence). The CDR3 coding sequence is TGCAGTGCCCTCCTGCTAGCGGGGTTTACAGATACGCAGTATTTT. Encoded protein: CSALLLAGFTDTQYF.

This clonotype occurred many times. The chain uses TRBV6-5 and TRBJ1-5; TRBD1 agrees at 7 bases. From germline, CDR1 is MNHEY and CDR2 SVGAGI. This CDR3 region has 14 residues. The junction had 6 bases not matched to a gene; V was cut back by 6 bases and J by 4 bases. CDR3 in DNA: TGTGCCAGCAGACCCGGGACAGCTAATCAGCCCCAGCATTTT. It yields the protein CASRPGTANQPQHF.

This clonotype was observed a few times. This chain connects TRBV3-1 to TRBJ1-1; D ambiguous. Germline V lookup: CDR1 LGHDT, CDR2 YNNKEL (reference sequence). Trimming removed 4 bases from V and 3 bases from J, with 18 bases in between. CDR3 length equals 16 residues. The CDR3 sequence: CASSRPEWTEHTEAFF. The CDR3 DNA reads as TGTGCCAGCAGCCGTCCGGAATGGACCGAGCACACTGAAGCTTTCTTT. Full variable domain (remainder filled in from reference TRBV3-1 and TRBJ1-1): DTAVSQTPKYLVTQMGNDKSIKCEQNLGHDTMYWYKQDSKKFLKIMFSYNNKELIINETVPNRFSPKSPDKAHLNLHINSLELGDSAVYFCASSRPEWTEHTEAFFGQGTRLTVV.

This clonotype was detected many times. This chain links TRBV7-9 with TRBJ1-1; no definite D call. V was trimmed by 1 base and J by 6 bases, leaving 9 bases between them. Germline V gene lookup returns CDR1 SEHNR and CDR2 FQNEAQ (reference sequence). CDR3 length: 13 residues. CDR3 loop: CASSLVGQAEAFF. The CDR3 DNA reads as TGTGCCAGCAGCTTAGTCGGCCAGGCTGAAGCTTTCTTT.

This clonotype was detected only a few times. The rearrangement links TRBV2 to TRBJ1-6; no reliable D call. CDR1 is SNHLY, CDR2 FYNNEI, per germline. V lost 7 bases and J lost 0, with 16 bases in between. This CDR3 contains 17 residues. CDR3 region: CASTSGPVSSYNSPLHF. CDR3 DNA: TGTGCCAGCACCTCTGGTCCAGTTAGCTCCTATAATTCACCCCTCCACTTT.

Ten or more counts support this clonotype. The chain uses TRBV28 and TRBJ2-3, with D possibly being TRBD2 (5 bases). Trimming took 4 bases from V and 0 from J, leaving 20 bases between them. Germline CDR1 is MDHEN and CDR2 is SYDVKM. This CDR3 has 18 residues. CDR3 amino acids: CASSSQLEATPSTDTQYF. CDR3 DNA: TGTGCCAGCAGTTCCCAATTGGAGGCGACACCGAGCACAGATACGCAGTATTTT.

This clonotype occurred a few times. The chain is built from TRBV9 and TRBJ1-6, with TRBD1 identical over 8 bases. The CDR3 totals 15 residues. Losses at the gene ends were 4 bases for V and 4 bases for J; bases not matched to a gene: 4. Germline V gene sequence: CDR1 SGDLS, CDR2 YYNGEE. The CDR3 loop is CASSYRDRYNSPLHF. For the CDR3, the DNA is TGTGCCAGCAGCTACCGGGACAGGTATAATTCACCCCTCCACTTT.